These 15 T cell receptor beta chains share one sample of origin, sequenced in a study of blood T cell repertoires in COVID-19 (dated by TCRdb to the early 2020s). The library was generated by the immunoSEQ multiplex PCR assay. TCRdb took over this immuneACCESS table, retaining in-frame rearrangements with V and J assigned. Such tables are incomplete; in checked studies, under half of the missing clones stem from an unresolved V gene, and the remainder is unexplained. This sample gives around 300,000 clones in total; about 90% of them show up just once. The ten largest make up under 1.1% of the sample. Sequencing was carried out using peripheral blood. The source is a woman aged 40-49 years with COVID-19, enrolled during active disease.

The gene calls are TRBV6-5 and TRBJ2-7; TRBD1 might be the D (5 bases). V lost 6 bases, J lost 2 bases, and 11 bases lay in between. CDR1 and CDR2 from the germline V gene are MNHEY and SVGAGI. The CDR3 runs to 13 residues. CDR3 in amino acids: CASSHRIAYEQYF. In DNA, the CDR3 is TGTGCCAGCAGCCACAGGATTGCCTACGAGCAGTACTTC.

This clone was observed a single time. At one boundary the junction diverges from the germline segment, which might be a read error. The genes are TRBV9 and TRBJ2-2, with TRBD2 as a possible D gene (5 bases). Germline-derived CDR1 and CDR2 are SGDLS and YYNGEE. The CDR3 consists of 14 residues. CDR3 nucleotides: TGTGCCAGCAGCGCTACACCGAACACCGGGGAACTGTTTTTT. Amino acids: CASSATPNTGELFF. The full variable domain, completed using reference TRBV9 and TRBJ2-2, is DSGVTQTPKHLITATGQRVTLRCSPRSGDLSVYWYQQSLDQGLQFLIQYYNGEERAKGNILERFSAQQFPDLHSELNLSSLELGDSALYFCASSATPNTGELFFGEGSRLTVL.

The rearrangement uses TRBV19 and TRBJ2-3, with TRBD1 identical over 8 bases. This CDR3 contains 14 residues. The junction had 3 bases not matched to a gene; V was cut back by 5 bases and J by 2 bases. Germline V lookup: CDR1 LNHDA, CDR2 SQIVND (reference sequence). The CDR3 sequence: CASSGQGYTDTQYF. The CDR3, as DNA: TGTGCCAGTAGTGGACAGGGATACACAGATACGCAGTATTTT.

This rearrangement joins TRBV16 to TRBJ1-2; 10 bases are a match to TRBD1. CDR1 KGHSY and CDR2 FQNENV come from the germline V gene. The CDR3 contains 16 residues. J was trimmed by 1 base and V by 4 bases; bases with no gene match: 6. CDR3 loop: CASSPLGQGVNYGYTF. The CDR3 DNA follows: TGTGCCAGCAGCCCCCTTGGACAGGGGGTTAACTATGGCTACACCTTC.

The chain uses TRBV6-2 or TRBV6-3 and TRBJ1-2; unclear D gene. The length of the CDR3 is 14 residues. V was shortened by 2 bases and J by 3 bases, with 10 bases between the two germline ends. Germline assignment: CDR1 MNHEY and CDR2 SVGEGT. The CDR3 bases are TGTGCCAGCAGTTACCCTCGAAGCGACTATGGCTACACCTTC. Translation: CASSYPRSDYGYTF.

The rearrangement links TRBV5-1 to TRBJ1-3; 9 bases match TRBD1. There are 19 residues in the CDR3. With 0 bases clipped from V and 2 bases from J, the junction kept 12 bases outside the gene matches. Germline-derived CDR1 and CDR2 are SGHRS and YFSETQ. The CDR3 loop reads CASSLDPLGTGLPGNTIYF. CDR3 sequence (DNA): TGCGCCAGCAGCTTGGATCCCCTCGGGACAGGGCTTCCTGGAAACACCATATATTTT.

The chain employs TRBV6-2 or TRBV6-3 and TRBJ1-1, with a weak D call TRBD1 (6 bases). The length of the CDR3 is 15 residues. The V and J ends lost 4 bases and 6 bases respectively, with 18 bases between them. The V gene's germline CDR1 is MNHEY and CDR2 SVGEGT. The CDR3 spells CASSSPGVNLPEAFF. CDR3 coding DNA: TGTGCCAGCAGTTCCCCAGGGGTCAACCTTCCTGAAGCTTTCTTT.

V and J are TRBV28 and TRBJ1-2; 10 positions agree with TRBD1. The junction had 3 bases not matched to a gene; V was cut back by 3 bases and J by 8 bases. CDR1 is MDHEN, CDR2 SYDVKM, per germline. This CDR3 has 13 amino acids. CDR3 sequence reads: CASSLTGGWGYTF. The CDR3 bases are TGTGCCAGCAGTTTGACAGGGGGCTGGGGCTACACCTTC.

The V and J genes are TRBV28 and TRBJ1-1; D call uncertain. V lost 3 bases and J 0 bases, leaving 14 bases between the germline ends. Germline CDR1 and CDR2: MDHEN and SYDVKM. The CDR3 contains 16 residues. CDR3 DNA sequence: TGTGCCAGCAGTTTGGTGCGCTTCCCCATGAACACTGAAGCTTTCTTT. Encoded protein: CASSLVRFPMNTEAFF.

The chain recombines TRBV24-1 with TRBJ1-5; D ambiguous. The ends were cut back, 4 bases at V and 4 bases at J, with 4 bases in the middle. Germline V gives CDR1 KGHDR, CDR2 SFDVKD. The CDR3 loop spans 12 amino acids. Here the CDR3 reads CATSDVNQPQHF. The DNA of the CDR3 is TGTGCCACCAGTGACGTTAATCAGCCCCAGCATTTT.

This chain uses TRBV19 with TRBJ1-2, with D perhaps matching TRBD1 (5 bases). The V gene's germline CDR1 is LNHDA and CDR2 SQIVND (reference sequence). Trimming stripped 6 bases from V and 4 bases from J, with 30 bases between. This CDR3 region has 19 residues. CDR3 sequence: CASSPPLGGLLISFYGYTF. The DNA for the CDR3 is TGTGCCAGTAGCCCCCCTTTGGGGGGACTTCTCATTTCCTTCTATGGCTACACCTTC.

This chain connects TRBV4-3 to TRBJ1-1, with D perhaps TRBD1 (5 bases). This CDR3 is built from 18 residues. The ends were cut back, 0 bases at V and 0 bases at J, with 17 bases in the middle. Germline values: CDR1 LGHNA, CDR2 YSLEER. This CDR3 is CASSQDHSAGAMNTEAFF. The CDR3 nucleotides are TGCGCCAGCAGCCAAGATCACTCCGCTGGGGCTATGAACACTGAAGCTTTCTTT.

The chain uses TRBV12-3 or TRBV12-4 and TRBJ2-1; 7 bases agree with TRBD2. The CDR3 totals 13 residues. Trimming removed 4 bases from V and 4 bases from J; junction bases left unmatched: 1. CDR3: CASSWGGYNEQFF. Written as DNA, the CDR3 is TGTGCCAGCAGTTGGGGGGGTTACAATGAGCAGTTCTTC.

This clone was seen a few times. The chain is built from TRBV19 and TRBJ1-6, with D unresolved. Germline V gene sequence: CDR1 LNHDA, CDR2 SQIVND (reference sequence). The CDR3 runs 15 residues. V lost 0 bases to trimming and J lost 4 bases, with 7 bases between them. CDR3 sequence (DNA): TGTGCCAGTAGTATAGAGGCAAGTTATAATTCACCCCTCCACTTT. As protein: CASSIEASYNSPLHF.

The chain has TRBV7-2 and TRBJ1-1; D remains ambiguous. This CDR3 region has 13 residues. Germline V CDR1 and CDR2: SGHTA, FQGNSA. V lost 8 bases and J lost 5, with 15 bases in between. CDR3 protein: CASGRAGGTEAFF. The CDR3 nucleotides are TGTGCCAGCGGACGGGCGGGAGGAACTGAAGCTTTCTTT.